The T cell receptor (beta chain) under discussion was sequenced for a study of T cells in Graves' hyperthyroidism and ophthalmopathy. Amplified TCR beta CDR3 regions came from RNA transcripts. RT-PCR in the first round (using the HTBI primer set) targeted the TCR CDR3. TCRdb recomputed calls from the multiplex PCR reads with MiXCR, one row per CDR3 protein. Of about 400,000 distinct CDR3 sequences listed, more than 13% were seen once; the top ten hold around 30%. The table lists this clonotype with many counts. Its antigen is still unknown. Diagnosis relied on clinical symptoms, serum thyroxine and TRAb, thyroid ultrasound and orbital computed tomography. The V and J ends lost 7 bases and 4 bases respectively, with 17 bases between them. The CDR3 totals 14 residues. Germline CDR1 is SEHNR and CDR2 is FQNEAQ (reference sequence). Findings of the study overall: The authors' 13 V-J model separated ophthalmopathy from stable hyperthyroidism.

This TCR came from a man aged 45-65 years with Graves' ophthalmopathy. The sequencing sample was made of blood. The chain combines TRBV7-9 with TRBJ2-7; D perhaps matches TRBD1 (6 bases). As DNA, the CDR3 is TGTGCCAGCACCGAGGACAGAGGGCGTTACGAGCAGTACTTC. This translates into CASTEDRGRYEQYF.